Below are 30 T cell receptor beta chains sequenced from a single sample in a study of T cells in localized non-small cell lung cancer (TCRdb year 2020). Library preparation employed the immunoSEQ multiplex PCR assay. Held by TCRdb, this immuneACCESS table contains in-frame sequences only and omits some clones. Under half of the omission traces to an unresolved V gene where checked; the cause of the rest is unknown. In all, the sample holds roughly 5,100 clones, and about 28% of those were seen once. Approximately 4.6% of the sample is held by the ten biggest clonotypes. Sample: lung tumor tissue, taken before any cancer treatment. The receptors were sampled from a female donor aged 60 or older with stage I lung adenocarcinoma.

CDR3 loop: CASSTGQGEGSPLHF. CDR3 nucleotide sequence: TGCGCCAGCAGCACCGGACAGGGGGAAGGATCACCCCTCCACTTT. The rearrangement links TRBV5-1 to TRBJ1-6; 10 nucleotides line up with TRBD1. V was clipped by 4 bases and J by 10 bases; unmatched bases: 8. Germline V gene lookup returns CDR1 SGHRS and CDR2 YFSETQ. The CDR3 sequence is 15 residues long.

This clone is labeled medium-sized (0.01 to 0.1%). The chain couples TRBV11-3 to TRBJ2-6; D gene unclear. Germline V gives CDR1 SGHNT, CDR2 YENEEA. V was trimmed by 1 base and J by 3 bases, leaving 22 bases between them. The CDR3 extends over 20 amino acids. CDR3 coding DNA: TGTGCCAGCAGCTTAGTAGAGCTCCCCCATGGGTTTGGTGGGGCCAACGTCCTGACTTTC. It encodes CASSLVELPHGFGGANVLTF.

The CDR3 bases are TGTGCCAGCAGCTCCCTGACAAATTACTATGGCTACACCTTC. This codes for CASSSLTNYYGYTF. J is TRBJ1-2 and V is TRBV11-3; no firm D call. The CDR3 has 14 residues. Trimming took off 4 bases at V and 3 bases at J, with 12 bases between the two ends. In germline, CDR1 is SGHNT, CDR2 YENEEA.

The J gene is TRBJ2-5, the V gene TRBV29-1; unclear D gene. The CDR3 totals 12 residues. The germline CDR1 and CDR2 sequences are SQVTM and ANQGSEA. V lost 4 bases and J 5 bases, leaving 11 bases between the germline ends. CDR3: CSVGGRSETQYF. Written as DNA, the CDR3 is TGCAGCGTTGGAGGCAGGTCTGAGACCCAGTACTTC.

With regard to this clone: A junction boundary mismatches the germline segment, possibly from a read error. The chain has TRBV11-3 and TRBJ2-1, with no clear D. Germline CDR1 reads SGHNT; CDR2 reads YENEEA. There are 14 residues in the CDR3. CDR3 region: CASSRVGDRNEQFF. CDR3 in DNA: TGTGCTAGCAGCCGAGTGGGTGATCGCAATGAGCAGTTCTTC.

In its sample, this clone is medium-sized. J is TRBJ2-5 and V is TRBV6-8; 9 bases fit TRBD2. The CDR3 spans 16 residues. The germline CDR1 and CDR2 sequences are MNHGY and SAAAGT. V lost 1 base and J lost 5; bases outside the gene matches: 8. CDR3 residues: CASSYFGGGVEETQYF. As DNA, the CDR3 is TGTGCCAGCAGTTACTTTGGCGGGGGGGTTGAGGAGACCCAGTACTTC.

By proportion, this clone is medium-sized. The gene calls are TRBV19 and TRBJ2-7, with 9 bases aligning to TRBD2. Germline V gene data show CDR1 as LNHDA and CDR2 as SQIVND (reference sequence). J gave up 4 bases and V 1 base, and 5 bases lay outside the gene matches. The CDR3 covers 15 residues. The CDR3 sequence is CASSIAAGGPYEQYF. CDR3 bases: TGTGCCAGTAGTATAGCGGCGGGAGGGCCTTACGAGCAGTACTTC.

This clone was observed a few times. CDR3 amino acids: CAIRPGQGADGYTF. The CDR3 nucleotides read TGTGCCATCAGACCAGGACAGGGGGCGGATGGCTACACCTTC. The chain has TRBV6-8 and TRBJ1-2; 11 nucleotides agree with TRBD1. Germline V lookup: CDR1 MNHGY, CDR2 SAAAGT. The CDR3 covers 14 residues. V lost 10 bases, J lost 6 bases, and 10 bases stayed unmatched.

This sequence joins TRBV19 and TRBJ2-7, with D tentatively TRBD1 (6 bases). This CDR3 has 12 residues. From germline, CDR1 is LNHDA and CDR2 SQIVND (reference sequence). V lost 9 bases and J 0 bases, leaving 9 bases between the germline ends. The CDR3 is CARTGHSYEQYF. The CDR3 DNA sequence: TGTGCCAGGACGGGACACTCCTACGAGCAGTACTTC.

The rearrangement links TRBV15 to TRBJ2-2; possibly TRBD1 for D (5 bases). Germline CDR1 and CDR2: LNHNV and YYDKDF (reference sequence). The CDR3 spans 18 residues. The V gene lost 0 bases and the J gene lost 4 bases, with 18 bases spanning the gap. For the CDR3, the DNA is TGTGCCACCAGCAGAGATCGGTTGTCAGGGAAGAGCACCGGGGAGCTGTTTTTT. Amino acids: CATSRDRLSGKSTGELFF.

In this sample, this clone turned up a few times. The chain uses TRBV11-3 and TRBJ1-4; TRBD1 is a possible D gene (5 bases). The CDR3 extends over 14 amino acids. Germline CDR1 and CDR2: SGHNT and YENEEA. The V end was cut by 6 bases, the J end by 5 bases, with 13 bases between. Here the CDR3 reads CASRTGTGNEKLFF. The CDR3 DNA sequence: TGTGCCAGCAGAACCGGGACGGGAAATGAAAAACTGTTTTTT.

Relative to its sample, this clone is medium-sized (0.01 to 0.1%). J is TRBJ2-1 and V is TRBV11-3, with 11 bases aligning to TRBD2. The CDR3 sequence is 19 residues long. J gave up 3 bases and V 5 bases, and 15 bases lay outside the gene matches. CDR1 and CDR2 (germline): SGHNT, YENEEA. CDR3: CASSQGYSGGASYYNEQFF. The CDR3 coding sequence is TGTGCCAGCAGCCAAGGTTATAGCGGGGGGGCGTCTTACTACAATGAGCAGTTCTTC.

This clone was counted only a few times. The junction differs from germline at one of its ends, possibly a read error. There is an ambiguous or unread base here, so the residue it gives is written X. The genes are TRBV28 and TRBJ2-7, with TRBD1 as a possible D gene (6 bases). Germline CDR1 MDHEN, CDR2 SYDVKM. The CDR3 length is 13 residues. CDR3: CXSSIGQTYEQYF. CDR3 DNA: TGTGYCAGCAGTATCGGACAGACCTACGAGCAGTACTTC.

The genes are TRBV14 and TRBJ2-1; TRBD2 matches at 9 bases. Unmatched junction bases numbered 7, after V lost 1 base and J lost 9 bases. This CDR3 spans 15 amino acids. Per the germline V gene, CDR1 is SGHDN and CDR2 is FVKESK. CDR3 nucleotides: TGTGCCAGCAGCCAAGCTCGCGGGAGGGCCAGTGAGCAGTTCTTC. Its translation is CASSQARGRASEQFF.

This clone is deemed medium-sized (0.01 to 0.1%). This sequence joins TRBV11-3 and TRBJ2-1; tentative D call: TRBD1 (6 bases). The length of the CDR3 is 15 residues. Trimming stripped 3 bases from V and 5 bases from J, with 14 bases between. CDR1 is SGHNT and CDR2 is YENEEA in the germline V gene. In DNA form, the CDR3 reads TGTGCCAGCAGCTTGTTCTGGGGGCTCAACAATGAGCAGTTCTTC. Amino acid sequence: CASSLFWGLNNEQFF.

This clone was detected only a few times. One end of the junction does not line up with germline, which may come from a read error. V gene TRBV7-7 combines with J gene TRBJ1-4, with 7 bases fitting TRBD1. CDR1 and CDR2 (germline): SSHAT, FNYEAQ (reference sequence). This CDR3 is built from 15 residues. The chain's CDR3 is CASSLGAGGSEKLFF. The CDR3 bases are TGTGCTAGCAGCTTAGGAGCAGGGGGAAGTGAAAAACTGTTTTTT.

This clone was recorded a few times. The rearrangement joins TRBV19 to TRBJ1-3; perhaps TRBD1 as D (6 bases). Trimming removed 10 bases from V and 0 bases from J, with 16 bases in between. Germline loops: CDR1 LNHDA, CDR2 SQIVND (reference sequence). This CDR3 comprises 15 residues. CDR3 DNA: TGTGCCACCAAACTACAGGGAAGCTCTGGAAACACCATATATTTT. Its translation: CATKLQGSSGNTIYF.

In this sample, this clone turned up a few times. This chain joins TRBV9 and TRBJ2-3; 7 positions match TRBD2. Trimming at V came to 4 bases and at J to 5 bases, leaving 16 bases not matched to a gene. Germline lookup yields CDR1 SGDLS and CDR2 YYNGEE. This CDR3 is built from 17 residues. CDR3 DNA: TGTGCCAGCAGCCGTAGGGGAGTGGCGGGAGCAGGAGATACGCAGTATTTT. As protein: CASSRRGVAGAGDTQYF.

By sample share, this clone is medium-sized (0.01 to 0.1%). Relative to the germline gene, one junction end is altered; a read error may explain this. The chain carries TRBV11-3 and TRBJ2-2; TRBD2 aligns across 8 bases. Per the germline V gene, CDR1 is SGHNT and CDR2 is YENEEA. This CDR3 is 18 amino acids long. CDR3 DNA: TGTGCTAGCAGCTTTCACCCGGTCGGGACTAGGAACACCGGGGAGCTGTTTTTT. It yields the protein CASSFHPVGTRNTGELFF. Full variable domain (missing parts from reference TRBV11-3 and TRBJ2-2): EAGVVQSPRYKIIEKKQPVAFWCNPISGHNTLYWYLQNLGQGPELLIRYENEEAVDDSQLPKDRFSAERLKGVDSTLKIQPAELGDSAVYLCASSFHPVGTRNTGELFFGEGSRLTVL.

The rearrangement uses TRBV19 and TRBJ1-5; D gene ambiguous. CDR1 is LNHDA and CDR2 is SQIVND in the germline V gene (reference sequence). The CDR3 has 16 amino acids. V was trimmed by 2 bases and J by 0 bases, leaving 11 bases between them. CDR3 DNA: TGTGCCAGTAGTATAAGTAGGGTGTATAGCAATCAGCCCCAGCATTTT. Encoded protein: CASSISRVYSNQPQHF.

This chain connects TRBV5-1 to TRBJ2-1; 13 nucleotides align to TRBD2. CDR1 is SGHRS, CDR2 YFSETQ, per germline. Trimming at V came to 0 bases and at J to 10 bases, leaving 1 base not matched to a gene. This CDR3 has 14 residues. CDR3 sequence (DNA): TGCGCCAGCAGCTTGGGACTAGCGGGAGGAGAGCAGTTCTTC. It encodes CASSLGLAGGEQFF.

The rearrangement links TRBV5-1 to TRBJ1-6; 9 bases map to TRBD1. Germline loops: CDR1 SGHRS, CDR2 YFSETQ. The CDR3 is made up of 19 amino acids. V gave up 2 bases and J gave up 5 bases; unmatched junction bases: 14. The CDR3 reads CASSFTLRLTGGDNSPLHF. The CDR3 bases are TGCGCCAGCAGCTTTACCCTTCGACTAACAGGGGGCGATAATTCACCCCTCCACTTT.

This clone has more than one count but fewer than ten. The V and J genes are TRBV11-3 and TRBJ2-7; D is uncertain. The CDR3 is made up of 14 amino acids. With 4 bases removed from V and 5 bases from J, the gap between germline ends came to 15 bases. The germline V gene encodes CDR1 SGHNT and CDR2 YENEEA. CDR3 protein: CASSSRLPGNEQYF. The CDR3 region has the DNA TGTGCCAGCAGCTCGAGATTACCTGGGAACGAGCAGTACTTC.

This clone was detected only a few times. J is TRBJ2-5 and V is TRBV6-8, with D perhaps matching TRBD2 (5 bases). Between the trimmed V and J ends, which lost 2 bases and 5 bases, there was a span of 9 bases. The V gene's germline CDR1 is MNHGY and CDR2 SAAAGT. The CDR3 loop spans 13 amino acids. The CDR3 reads CASSYASRETQYF. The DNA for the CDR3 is TGTGCCAGCAGTTACGCTAGCAGGGAGACCCAGTACTTC.

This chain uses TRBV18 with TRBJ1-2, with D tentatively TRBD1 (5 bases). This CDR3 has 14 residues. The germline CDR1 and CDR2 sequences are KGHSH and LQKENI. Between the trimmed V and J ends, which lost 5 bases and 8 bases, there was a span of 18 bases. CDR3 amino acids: CASSTTADGGGYTF. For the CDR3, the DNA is TGTGCCAGCTCAACGACAGCTGACGGGGGGGGCTACACCTTC.

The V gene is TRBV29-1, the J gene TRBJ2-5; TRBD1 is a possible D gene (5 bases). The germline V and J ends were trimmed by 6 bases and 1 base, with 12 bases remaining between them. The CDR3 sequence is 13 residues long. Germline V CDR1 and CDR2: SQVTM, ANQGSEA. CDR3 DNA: TGCAGCGTGGACAAGGGCAGCCAAGAGACCCAGTACTTC. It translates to CSVDKGSQETQYF.

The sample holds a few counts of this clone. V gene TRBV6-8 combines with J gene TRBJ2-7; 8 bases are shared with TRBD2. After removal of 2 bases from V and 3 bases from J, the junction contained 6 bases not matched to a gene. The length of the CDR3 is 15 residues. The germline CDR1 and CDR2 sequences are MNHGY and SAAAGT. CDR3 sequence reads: CASSYGRLAHYEQYF. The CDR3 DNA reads TGTGCCAGCAGTTACGGTCGACTAGCGCACTACGAGCAGTACTTC.

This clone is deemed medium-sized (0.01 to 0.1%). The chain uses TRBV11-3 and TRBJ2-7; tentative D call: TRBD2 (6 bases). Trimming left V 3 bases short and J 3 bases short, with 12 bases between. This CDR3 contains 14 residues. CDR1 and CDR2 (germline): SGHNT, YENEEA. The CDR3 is CASSFATSSYEQYF. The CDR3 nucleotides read TGTGCCAGCAGCTTCGCAACTAGCAGCTACGAGCAGTACTTC.

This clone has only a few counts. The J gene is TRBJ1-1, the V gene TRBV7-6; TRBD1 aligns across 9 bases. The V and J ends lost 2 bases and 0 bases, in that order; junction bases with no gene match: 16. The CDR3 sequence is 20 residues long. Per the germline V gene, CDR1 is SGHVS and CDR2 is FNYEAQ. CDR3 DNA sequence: TGTGCCAGCAGCTTAAGGCTTTTACAGGGGGCGCAGAGGGTGAACACTGAAGCTTTCTTT. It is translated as CASSLRLLQGAQRVNTEAFF.

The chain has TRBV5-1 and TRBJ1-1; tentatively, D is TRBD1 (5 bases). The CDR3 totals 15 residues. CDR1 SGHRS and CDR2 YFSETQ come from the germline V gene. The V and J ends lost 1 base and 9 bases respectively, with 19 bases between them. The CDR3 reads CASSLQPGGIPQAFF. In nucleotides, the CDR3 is TGCGCCAGCAGCTTGCAGCCCGGGGGAATTCCGCAAGCTTTCTTT.